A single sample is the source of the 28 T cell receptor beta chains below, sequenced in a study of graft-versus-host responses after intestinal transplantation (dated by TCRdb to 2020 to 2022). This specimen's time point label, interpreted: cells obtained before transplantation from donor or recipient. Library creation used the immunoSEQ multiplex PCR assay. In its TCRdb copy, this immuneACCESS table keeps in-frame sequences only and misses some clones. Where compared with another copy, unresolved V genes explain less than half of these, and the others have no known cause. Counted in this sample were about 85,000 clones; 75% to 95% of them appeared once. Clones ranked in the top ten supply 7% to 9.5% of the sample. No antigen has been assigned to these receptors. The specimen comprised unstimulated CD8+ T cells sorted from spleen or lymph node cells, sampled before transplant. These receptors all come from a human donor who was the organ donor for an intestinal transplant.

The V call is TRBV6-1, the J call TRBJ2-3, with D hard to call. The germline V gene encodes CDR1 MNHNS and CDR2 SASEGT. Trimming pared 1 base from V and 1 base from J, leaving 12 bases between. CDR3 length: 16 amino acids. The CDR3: CASSEDAPWGTDTQYF. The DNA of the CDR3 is TGTGCCAGCAGTGAAGACGCTCCCTGGGGCACAGATACGCAGTATTTT.

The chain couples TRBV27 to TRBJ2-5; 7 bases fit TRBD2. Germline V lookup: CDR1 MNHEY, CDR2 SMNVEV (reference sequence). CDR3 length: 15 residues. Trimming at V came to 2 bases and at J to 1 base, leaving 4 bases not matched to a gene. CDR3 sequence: CASSLGGGGQETQYF. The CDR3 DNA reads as TGTGCCAGCAGTTTAGGGGGGGGAGGCCAAGAGACCCAGTACTTC.

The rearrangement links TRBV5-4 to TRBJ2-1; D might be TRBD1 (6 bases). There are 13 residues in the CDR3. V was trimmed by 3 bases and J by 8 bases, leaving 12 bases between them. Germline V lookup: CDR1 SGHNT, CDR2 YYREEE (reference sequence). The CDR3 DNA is TGTGCCAGCAGCTGTATTGGGGGCGATGAGCAGTTCTTC. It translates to CASSCIGGDEQFF.

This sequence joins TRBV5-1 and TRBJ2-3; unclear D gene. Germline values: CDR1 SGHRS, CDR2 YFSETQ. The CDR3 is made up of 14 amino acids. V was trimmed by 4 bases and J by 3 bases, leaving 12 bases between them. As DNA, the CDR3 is TGCGCCAGCAGCCCCCAACCCAGGACAGATACGCAGTATTTT. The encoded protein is CASSPQPRTDTQYF.

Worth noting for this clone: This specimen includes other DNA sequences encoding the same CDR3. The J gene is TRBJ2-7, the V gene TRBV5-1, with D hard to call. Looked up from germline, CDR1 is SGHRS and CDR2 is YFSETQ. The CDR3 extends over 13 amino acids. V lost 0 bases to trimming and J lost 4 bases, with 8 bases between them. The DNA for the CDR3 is TGCGCCAGCAGCTTGGTAGGTTCGTACGAGCAGTACTTC. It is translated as CASSLVGSYEQYF.

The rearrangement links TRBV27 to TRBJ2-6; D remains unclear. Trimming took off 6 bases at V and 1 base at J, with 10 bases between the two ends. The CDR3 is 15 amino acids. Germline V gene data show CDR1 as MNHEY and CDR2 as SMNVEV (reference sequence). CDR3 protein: CASSPPFSGANVLTF. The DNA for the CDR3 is TGTGCCAGCAGCCCCCCCTTTTCTGGGGCCAACGTCCTGACTTTC.

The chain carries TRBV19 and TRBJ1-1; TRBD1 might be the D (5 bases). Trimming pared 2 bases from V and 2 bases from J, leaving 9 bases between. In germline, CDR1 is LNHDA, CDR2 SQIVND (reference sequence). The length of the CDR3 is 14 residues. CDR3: CASSIRGLNTEAFF. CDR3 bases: TGTGCCAGTAGTATAAGGGGCCTCAACACTGAAGCTTTCTTT.

CDR3: CASSSLPGQGYNEQFF. The CDR3 DNA sequence: TGTGCCAGCAGTTCCTTACCGGGACAGGGATACAATGAGCAGTTCTTC. This chain connects TRBV27 to TRBJ2-1; the match to TRBD1 covers 9 bases. The germline gives CDR1 MNHEY, CDR2 SMNVEV (reference sequence). The CDR3 is made up of 16 amino acids. J lost 4 bases, V lost 4 bases, and 8 bases had no gene match.

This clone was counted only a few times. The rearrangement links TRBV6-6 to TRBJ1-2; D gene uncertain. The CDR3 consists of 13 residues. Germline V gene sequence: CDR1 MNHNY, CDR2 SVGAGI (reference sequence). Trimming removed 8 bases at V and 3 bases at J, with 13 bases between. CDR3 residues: CASYSGFDYGYTF. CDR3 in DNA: TGTGCCAGCTATAGCGGCTTCGACTATGGCTACACCTTC.

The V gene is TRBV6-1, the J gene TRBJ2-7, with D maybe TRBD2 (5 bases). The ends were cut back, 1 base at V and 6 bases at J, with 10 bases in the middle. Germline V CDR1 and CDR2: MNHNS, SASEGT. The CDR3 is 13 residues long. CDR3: CASSEGRGSEQYF. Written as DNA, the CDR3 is TGTGCCAGCAGTGAAGGTAGAGGGAGCGAGCAGTACTTC.

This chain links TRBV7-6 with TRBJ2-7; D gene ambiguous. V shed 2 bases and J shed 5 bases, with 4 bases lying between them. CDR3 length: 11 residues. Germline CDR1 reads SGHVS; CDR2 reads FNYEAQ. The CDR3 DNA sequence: TGTGCCAGCAGCTTATTGAACGAGCAGTACTTC. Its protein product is CASSLLNEQYF.

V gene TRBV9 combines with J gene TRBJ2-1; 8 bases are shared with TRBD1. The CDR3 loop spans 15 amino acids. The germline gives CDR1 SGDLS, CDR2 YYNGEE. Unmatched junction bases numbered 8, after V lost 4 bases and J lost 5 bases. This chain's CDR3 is CASSPRGQADNEQFF. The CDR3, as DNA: TGTGCCAGCAGCCCTAGGGGACAGGCGGACAATGAGCAGTTCTTC.

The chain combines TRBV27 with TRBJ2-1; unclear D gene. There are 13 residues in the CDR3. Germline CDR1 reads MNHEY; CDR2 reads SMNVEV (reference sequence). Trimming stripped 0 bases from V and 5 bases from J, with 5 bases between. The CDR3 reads CASSLSDDNEQFF. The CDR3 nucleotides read TGTGCCAGCAGTTTATCTGATGACAATGAGCAGTTCTTC.

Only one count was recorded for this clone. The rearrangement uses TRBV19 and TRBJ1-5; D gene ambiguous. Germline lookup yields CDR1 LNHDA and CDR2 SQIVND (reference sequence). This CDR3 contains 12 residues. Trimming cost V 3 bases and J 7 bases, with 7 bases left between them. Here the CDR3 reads CASSIEGQPQHF. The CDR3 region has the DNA TGTGCCAGTAGTATTGAGGGACAGCCCCAGCATTTT. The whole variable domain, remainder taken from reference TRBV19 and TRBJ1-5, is DGGITQSPKYLFRKEGQNVTLSCEQNLNHDAMYWYRQDPGQGLRLIYYSQIVNDFQKGDIAEGYSVSREKKESFPLTVTSAQKNPTAFYLCASSIEGQPQHFGDGTRLSIL.

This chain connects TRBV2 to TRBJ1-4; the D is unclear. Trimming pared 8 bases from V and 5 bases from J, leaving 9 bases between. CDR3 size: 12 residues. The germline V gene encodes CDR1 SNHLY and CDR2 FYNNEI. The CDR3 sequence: CASGGPNEKLFF. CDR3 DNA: TGTGCCAGCGGAGGGCCCAATGAAAAACTGTTTTTT.

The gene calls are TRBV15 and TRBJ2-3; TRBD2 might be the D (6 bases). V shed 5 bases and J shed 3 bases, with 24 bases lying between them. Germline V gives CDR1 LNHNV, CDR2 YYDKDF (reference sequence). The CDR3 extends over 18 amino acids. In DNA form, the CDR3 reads TGTGCCACCAGCCTGCTCGGGACTTTCGCTCTTGGTACAGATACGCAGTATTTT. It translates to CATSLLGTFALGTDTQYF.

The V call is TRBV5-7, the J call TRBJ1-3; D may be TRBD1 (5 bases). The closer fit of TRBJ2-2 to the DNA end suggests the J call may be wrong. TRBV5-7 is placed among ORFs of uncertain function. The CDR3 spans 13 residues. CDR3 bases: TGTGCCAGCAGCCTACAGGTCACCGGGGAGCTGTTTTTT. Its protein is CASSLQVTGELFF.

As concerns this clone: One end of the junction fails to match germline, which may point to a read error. The CDR3, as DNA: TGCGCTTCAACGGGGGGGCCTCCCTACAATGAGCAGTTCTTC. This codes for CASTGGPPYNEQFF. The chain employs TRBV11-2 and TRBJ2-1, with 8 positions matching TRBD2. Looked up from germline, CDR1 is SGHAT and CDR2 is FQNNGV. This CDR3 is built from 14 residues.

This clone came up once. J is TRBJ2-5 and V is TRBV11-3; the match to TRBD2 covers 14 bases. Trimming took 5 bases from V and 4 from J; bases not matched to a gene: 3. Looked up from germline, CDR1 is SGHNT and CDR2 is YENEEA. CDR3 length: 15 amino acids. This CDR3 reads CASSMTSGGVETQYF. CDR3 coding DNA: TGTGCCAGCAGCATGACTAGCGGGGGGGTAGAGACCCAGTACTTC.

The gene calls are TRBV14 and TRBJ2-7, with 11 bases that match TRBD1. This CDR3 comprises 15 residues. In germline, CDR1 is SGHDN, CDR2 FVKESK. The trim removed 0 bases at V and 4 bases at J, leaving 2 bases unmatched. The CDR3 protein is CASSQEGQGVYEQYF. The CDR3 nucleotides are TGTGCCAGCAGCCAAGAGGGACAGGGGGTTTACGAGCAGTACTTC.

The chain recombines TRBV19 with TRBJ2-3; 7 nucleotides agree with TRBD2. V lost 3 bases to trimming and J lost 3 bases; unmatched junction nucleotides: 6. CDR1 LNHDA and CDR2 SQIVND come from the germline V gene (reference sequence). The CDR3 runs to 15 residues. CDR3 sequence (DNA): TGTGCCAGTAGTATGGTGGCGGGAGAGACAGATACGCAGTATTTT. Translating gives CASSMVAGETDTQYF. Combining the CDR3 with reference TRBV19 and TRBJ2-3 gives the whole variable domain DGGITQSPKYLFRKEGQNVTLSCEQNLNHDAMYWYRQDPGQGLRLIYYSQIVNDFQKGDIAEGYSVSREKKESFPLTVTSAQKNPTAFYLCASSMVAGETDTQYFGPGTRLTVL.

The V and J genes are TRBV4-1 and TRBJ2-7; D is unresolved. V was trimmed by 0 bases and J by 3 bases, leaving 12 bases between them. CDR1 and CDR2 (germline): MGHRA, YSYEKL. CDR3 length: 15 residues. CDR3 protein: CASSQEYRTHYEQYF. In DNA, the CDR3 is TGCGCCAGCAGCCAAGAATACAGAACTCACTACGAGCAGTACTTC.

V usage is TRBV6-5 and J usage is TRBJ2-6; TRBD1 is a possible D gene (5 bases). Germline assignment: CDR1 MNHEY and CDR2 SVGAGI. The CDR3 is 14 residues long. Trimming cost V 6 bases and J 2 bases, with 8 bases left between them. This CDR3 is CASSQGTGANVLTF. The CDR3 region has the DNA TGTGCCAGCAGCCAGGGTACTGGGGCCAACGTCCTGACTTTC.

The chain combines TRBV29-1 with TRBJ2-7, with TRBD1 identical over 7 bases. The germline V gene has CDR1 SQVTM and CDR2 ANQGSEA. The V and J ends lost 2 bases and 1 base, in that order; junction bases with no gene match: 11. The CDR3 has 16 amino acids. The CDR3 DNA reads TGCAGCGTTGAAAAAATCGACAGGGTTGATTCCTACGAGCAGTACTTC. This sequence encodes CSVEKIDRVDSYEQYF.

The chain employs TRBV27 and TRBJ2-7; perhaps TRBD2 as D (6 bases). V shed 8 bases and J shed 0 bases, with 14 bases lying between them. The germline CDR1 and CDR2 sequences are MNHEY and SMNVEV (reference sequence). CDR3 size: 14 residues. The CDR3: CASGALASSYEQYF. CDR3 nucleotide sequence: TGTGCCAGCGGGGCTCTAGCGTCCTCCTACGAGCAGTACTTC.

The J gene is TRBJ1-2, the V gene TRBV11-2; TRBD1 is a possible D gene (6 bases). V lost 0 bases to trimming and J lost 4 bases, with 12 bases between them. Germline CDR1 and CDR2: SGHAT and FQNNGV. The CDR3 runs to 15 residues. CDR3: CASSLDRTDSYGYTF. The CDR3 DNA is TGTGCCAGCAGCTTAGATCGGACAGACTCCTATGGCTACACCTTC.

The CDR3 spells CASDGTGEFGNTIYF. The DNA for the CDR3 is TGTGCCAGCGATGGGACGGGGGAATTCGGAAACACCATATATTTT. The rearrangement uses TRBV6-1 and TRBJ1-3; tentatively, D is TRBD1 (5 bases). The CDR3 sequence is 15 residues long. V gave up 8 bases and J gave up 4 bases, with 18 bases separating them. Germline CDR1 MNHNS, CDR2 SASEGT.

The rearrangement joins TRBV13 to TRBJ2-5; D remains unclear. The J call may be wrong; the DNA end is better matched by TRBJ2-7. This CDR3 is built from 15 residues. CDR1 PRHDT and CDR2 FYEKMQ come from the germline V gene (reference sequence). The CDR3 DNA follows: TGTGCCAGCAGCTCACGCCTTAAAAGCTCCTACGAGCAGTACTTC. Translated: CASSSRLKSSYEQYF.